Each of the 26 T cell receptor beta chains below was sequenced from the same sample in a study of identical twins. TCRdb used MiXCR to reprocess the 5' RACE reads, holding one entry per CDR3 protein. The profile shows around 490,000 distinct CDR3 sequences, 20% to 25% of them singletons. The same sample was also studied in work on yellow fever vaccine responses in identical twins.

Material: CD4+ T cells sorted from blood. These receptors all stem from a woman aged 18-35 years in good health.

A few counts support this clonotype. The chain carries TRBV10-3 and TRBJ2-3, with a possible D match to TRBD2 (6 bases). V was clipped by 6 bases and J by 4 bases, with 14 bases between them. The CDR3 contains 14 residues. CDR1 and CDR2 from the germline V gene are ENHRY and SYGVKD. This CDR3 reads CAIRDGTLADTQYF. For the CDR3, the DNA is TGTGCCATCAGGGACGGGACTCTGGCAGATACGCAGTATTTT.

This chain links TRBV12-3 or TRBV12-4 with TRBJ1-1, with D perhaps TRBD1 (6 bases). The V gene lost 7 bases and the J gene lost 0 bases, with 15 bases spanning the gap. There are 15 residues in the CDR3. The CDR3 DNA sequence: TGTGCCAGCACCCTCCAGACAGGCATGAACACTGAAGCTTTCTTT. This translates into CASTLQTGMNTEAFF.

This chain links TRBV20-1 with TRBJ2-2; TRBD2 aligns across 7 bases. The CDR3 extends over 14 amino acids. After removal of 6 bases from V and 0 bases from J, the junction contained 4 bases not matched to a gene. Germline CDR1 reads DFQATT; CDR2 reads SNEGSKA (reference sequence). CDR3 loop: CSAASGTNTGELFF. The DNA of the CDR3 is TGCAGTGCAGCGAGCGGGACGAACACCGGGGAGCTGTTTTTT.

The rearrangement joins TRBV15 to TRBJ2-7; D not resolved. There are 13 residues in the CDR3. Germline V gives CDR1 LNHNV, CDR2 YYDKDF (reference sequence). V was clipped by 0 bases and J by 9 bases, with 12 bases between them. DNA for the CDR3: TGTGCCACCAGCAGAGATACCGGTGGGTCGCAGTACGTC. This encodes CATSRDTGGSQYV.

CDR3 bases: TGTGCCAGCAGTGATCTCGGACGGGGACAGTATAGCAATCAGCCCCAGCATTTT. The encoded protein is CASSDLGRGQYSNQPQHF. The chain recombines TRBV25-1 with TRBJ1-5; TRBD1 agrees at 7 bases. In germline, CDR1 is MGHDK, CDR2 SYGVNS. The CDR3 is 18 amino acids. Trimming cost V 3 bases and J 0 bases; bases outside gene matches: 11. Looking up the rest from reference TRBV25-1 and TRBJ1-5 gives the full variable domain: EADIYQTPRYLVIGTGKKITLECSQTMGHDKMYWYQQDPGMELHLIHYSYGVNSTEKGDLSSESTVSRIRTEHFPLTLESARPSHTSQYLCASSDLGRGQYSNQPQHFGDGTRLSIL.

There are a few counts of this clonotype. In nucleotides, the CDR3 is TGCAGCGTTGAGCGATCGGACATACAGAACACCGGGGAGCTGTTTTTT. It encodes CSVERSDIQNTGELFF. V usage is TRBV29-1 and J usage is TRBJ2-2, with TRBD1 as a possible D gene (5 bases). Germline-derived CDR1 and CDR2 are SQVTM and ANQGSEA. Trimming stripped 3 bases from V and 1 base from J, with 15 bases between. This CDR3 spans 16 amino acids.

This clonotype has only a few counts. This chain connects TRBV7-9 to TRBJ1-1; 9 bases are a match to TRBD1. Germline CDR1 SEHNR, CDR2 FQNEAQ (reference sequence). The CDR3 extends over 15 amino acids. V shed 2 bases and J 3 bases; nucleotides not matched to a gene: 4. The CDR3 DNA reads as TGTGCCAGCAGCTTATCCGGACAGGGGTACACTGAAGCTTTCTTT. As protein: CASSLSGQGYTEAFF. Looking up the rest from reference TRBV7-9 and TRBJ1-1 gives the full variable domain: DTGVSQNPRHKITKRGQNVTFRCDPISEHNRLYWYRQTLGQGPEFLTYFQNEAQLEKSRLLSDRFSAERPKGSFSTLEIQRTEQGDSAMYLCASSLSGQGYTEAFFGQGTRLTVV.

The genes are TRBV6-5 and TRBJ2-4; D is possibly TRBD1 (5 bases). The germline V and J ends were trimmed by 2 bases and 0 bases, with 11 bases remaining between them. Germline V CDR1 and CDR2: MNHEY, SVGAGI. The CDR3 loop spans 16 amino acids. CDR3 in amino acids: CASSYPTVLAKNIQYF. The CDR3 DNA sequence: TGTGCCAGCAGTTACCCGACAGTATTAGCCAAAAACATTCAGTACTTC.

This clonotype was seen a few times. This chain joins TRBV27 and TRBJ2-5, with 13 positions matching TRBD2. Looked up from germline, CDR1 is MNHEY and CDR2 is SMNVEV (reference sequence). The CDR3 has 17 amino acids. The ends lost 3 bases at V and 1 base at J; junction bases unmatched: 5. The CDR3 region is CASSFFGTSGIQETQYF. The CDR3 DNA follows: TGTGCCAGCAGTTTTTTCGGGACTAGCGGGATCCAAGAGACCCAGTACTTC.

The V call is TRBV11-2, the J call TRBJ1-1, with D tentatively TRBD1 (6 bases). The CDR3 is made up of 15 amino acids. The V gene's germline CDR1 is SGHAT and CDR2 FQNNGV. Trimming shortened V by 3 bases and J by 6 bases, and 17 bases separated the two germline ends. CDR3 DNA: TGTGCCAGCAGCTTGCCCCCGGACAGCTCTCCTGAAGCTTTCTTT. Translated: CASSLPPDSSPEAFF. Variable domain in full (rest from reference TRBV11-2 and TRBJ1-1): EAGVAQSPRYKIIEKRQSVAFWCNPISGHATLYWYQQILGQGPKLLIQFQNNGVVDDSQLPKDRFSAERLKGVDSTLKIQPAKLEDSAVYLCASSLPPDSSPEAFFGQGTRLTVV.

This chain uses TRBV7-2 with TRBJ2-2; no firm D call. Looked up from germline, CDR1 is SGHTA and CDR2 is FQGNSA. The ends were cut back, 6 bases at V and 6 bases at J, with 17 bases in the middle. The CDR3 is 15 residues long. CDR3 nucleotide sequence: TGTGCCAGCAGGATGGCCCTCCTAGGGTCCGGGGAGCTGTTTTTT. As protein: CASRMALLGSGELFF.

The rearrangement joins TRBV3-1 to TRBJ2-2, with D possibly called TRBD1 or TRBD2 (5 bases each). CDR1 and CDR2 (germline): LGHDT, YNNKEL (reference sequence). The CDR3 has 14 residues. V was trimmed by 1 base and J by 7 bases, leaving 10 bases between them. The CDR3 coding sequence is TGTGCCAGCAGCCAAGCGGGACGAAGCGGGGAGCTGTTTTTT. Protein sequence: CASSQAGRSGELFF.

This sequence joins TRBV12-3 or TRBV12-4 and TRBJ2-3, with 14 bases aligning to TRBD2. Unmatched junction bases numbered 8, after V lost 3 bases and J lost 3 bases. This CDR3 has 18 amino acids. The CDR3 loop reads CASSFAGTSGRWTDTQYF. The DNA for the CDR3 is TGTGCCAGCAGTTTCGCCGGGACTAGCGGGAGATGGACAGATACGCAGTATTTT.

The chain joins TRBV27 to TRBJ2-1; TRBD2 agrees at 11 bases. V shed 7 bases and J 6 bases; nucleotides not matched to a gene: 20. The CDR3 runs 19 residues. Germline CDR1 MNHEY, CDR2 SMNVEV (reference sequence). This CDR3 is CASKSVSWISGRVGNEQFF. For the CDR3, the DNA is TGTGCCAGCAAATCGGTTTCCTGGATTAGCGGGAGGGTGGGCAATGAGCAGTTCTTC.

This clonotype turned up a few times. The chain joins TRBV7-2 to TRBJ1-1, with a possible D match to TRBD1 (6 bases). The V gene lost 0 bases and the J gene lost 1 base, with 18 bases spanning the gap. This CDR3 is built from 18 residues. The germline V gene has CDR1 SGHTA and CDR2 FQGNSA. CDR3 amino acids: CASSLAGLARGKNTEAFF. In DNA form, the CDR3 reads TGTGCCAGCAGCTTAGCAGGATTAGCCAGGGGCAAGAACACTGAAGCTTTCTTT.

The chain combines TRBV3-1 with TRBJ2-3; D is ambiguous. Germline values: CDR1 LGHDT, CDR2 YNNKEL (reference sequence). V lost 5 bases to trimming and J lost 6 bases, with 18 bases between them. The CDR3 consists of 15 residues. As DNA, the CDR3 is TGTGCCAGCAGCTACGGTAGGATCGTAACGGATACGCAGTATTTT. Translation gives CASSYGRIVTDTQYF.

This chain links TRBV4-2 with TRBJ2-1, with 7 bases that match TRBD2. CDR1 is LGHNA and CDR2 is YNFKEQ in the germline V gene. The CDR3 is 12 residues long. V lost 0 bases to trimming and J lost 12 bases; unmatched junction nucleotides: 2. CDR3 sequence (DNA): TGTGCCAGCAGCCAAGACGGGGGGTTGCAGTTCTTC. Its protein product is CASSQDGGLQFF.

In this sample, this clonotype turned up a few times. The V call is TRBV6-5, the J call TRBJ2-1; 9 bases match TRBD1. Per the germline V gene, CDR1 is MNHEY and CDR2 is SVGAGI. V was clipped by 2 bases and J by 2 bases; unmatched bases: 13. The CDR3 length is 19 residues. CDR3 sequence reads: CASSYRAPYRDRAYNEQFF. Here the CDR3 DNA reads TGTGCCAGCAGTTACCGCGCACCATACCGGGACAGGGCCTACAATGAGCAGTTCTTC.

The rearrangement links TRBV11-2 to TRBJ2-1; TRBD1 aligns across 9 bases. Germline CDR1 is SGHAT and CDR2 is FQNNGV. Trimming cost V 0 bases and J 13 bases; bases outside gene matches: 7. This CDR3 spans 14 amino acids. CDR3 sequence: CASSLDNRDRVQFF. The DNA of the CDR3 is TGTGCCAGCAGCTTAGATAACCGGGACAGGGTTCAGTTCTTC.

V and J are TRBV6-6 and TRBJ1-2, with 10 bases lining up with TRBD1. This CDR3 has 13 residues. Trimming at V came to 7 bases and at J to 7 bases, leaving 6 bases not matched to a gene. Germline-derived CDR1 and CDR2 are MNHNY and SVGAGI (reference sequence). This CDR3 is CASIPGTGAGYTF. CDR3 in DNA: TGTGCCAGCATCCCCGGGACAGGGGCTGGCTACACCTTC.

The sample holds a few counts of this clonotype. This chain connects TRBV12-3 or TRBV12-4 to TRBJ2-1, with D maybe TRBD1 (6 bases). The CDR3 consists of 14 residues. The V and J ends lost 7 bases and 4 bases respectively, with 14 bases between them. CDR3 protein: CASTPDRLYNEQFF. In DNA form, the CDR3 reads TGTGCCAGCACCCCAGACAGGCTGTACAATGAGCAGTTCTTC.

This clonotype has a handful of counts. The chain employs TRBV7-9 and TRBJ1-2; D possibly corresponds to TRBD1 (6 bases). The CDR3 consists of 15 residues. Germline V gene data show CDR1 as SEHNR and CDR2 as FQNEAQ (reference sequence). Deletions cut 1 base from V and 4 bases from J, with 13 bases between. For the CDR3, the DNA is TGTGCCAGCAGCTTAGAACAGGGCCCATCCTATGGCTACACCTTC. Translation: CASSLEQGPSYGYTF. Together with reference TRBV7-9 and TRBJ1-2, the CDR3 gives the full variable domain: DTGVSQNPRHKITKRGQNVTFRCDPISEHNRLYWYRQTLGQGPEFLTYFQNEAQLEKSRLLSDRFSAERPKGSFSTLEIQRTEQGDSAMYLCASSLEQGPSYGYTFGSGTRLTVV.

The CDR3 DNA reads as TGTGCCAGTAATAGACAGGAAGAGCAGTACTTC. Translation gives CASNRQEEQYF. This chain uses TRBV28 with TRBJ2-7; the D gene is possibly TRBD1 (6 bases). With 9 bases removed from V and 7 bases from J, the gap between germline ends came to 13 bases. CDR3 size: 11 residues. Per germline, CDR1 MDHEN and CDR2 SYDVKM. The full variable domain, rest sourced from reference TRBV28 and TRBJ2-7, is DVKVTQSSRYLVKRTGEKVFLECVQDMDHENMFWYRQDPGLGLRLIYFSYDVKMKEKGDIPEGYSVSREKKERFSLILESASTNQTSMYLCASNRQEEQYFGPGTRLTVT.

This chain links TRBV10-3 with TRBJ1-2, with 9 nucleotides matching TRBD1. Germline assignment: CDR1 ENHRY and CDR2 SYGVKD. CDR3 length equals 15 residues. V was pared by 3 bases and J by 5 bases, with 7 bases of the junction left unmatched. The CDR3 loop is CAISDSPGQGYGYTF. CDR3 nucleotides: TGTGCCATCAGTGACAGCCCGGGACAGGGTTATGGCTACACCTTC.

The chain is built from TRBV20-1 and TRBJ2-1; D could derive from TRBD1 or TRBD2 (6 bases each). The CDR3 consists of 15 residues. Germline V gene sequence: CDR1 DFQATT, CDR2 SNEGSKA (reference sequence). The V end lost 6 bases, the J end lost 10 bases, and 25 bases lay between the germline ends. CDR3 sequence (DNA): TGCAGTGCCCAACTGGGGGGATGGACCCAGGGGGAGCAGTTCTTC. This codes for CSAQLGGWTQGEQFF.

This clonotype was observed a few times. The chain uses TRBV20-1 and TRBJ2-5; 10 nucleotides align to TRBD2. From germline, CDR1 is DFQATT and CDR2 SNEGSKA (reference sequence). J lost 2 bases, V lost 0 bases, and 9 bases had no gene match. This CDR3 is 17 amino acids long. The CDR3 sequence is CSARDFLAGAFQETQYF. The CDR3, as DNA: TGCAGTGCTAGAGATTTCCTAGCGGGGGCTTTTCAAGAGACCCAGTACTTC.